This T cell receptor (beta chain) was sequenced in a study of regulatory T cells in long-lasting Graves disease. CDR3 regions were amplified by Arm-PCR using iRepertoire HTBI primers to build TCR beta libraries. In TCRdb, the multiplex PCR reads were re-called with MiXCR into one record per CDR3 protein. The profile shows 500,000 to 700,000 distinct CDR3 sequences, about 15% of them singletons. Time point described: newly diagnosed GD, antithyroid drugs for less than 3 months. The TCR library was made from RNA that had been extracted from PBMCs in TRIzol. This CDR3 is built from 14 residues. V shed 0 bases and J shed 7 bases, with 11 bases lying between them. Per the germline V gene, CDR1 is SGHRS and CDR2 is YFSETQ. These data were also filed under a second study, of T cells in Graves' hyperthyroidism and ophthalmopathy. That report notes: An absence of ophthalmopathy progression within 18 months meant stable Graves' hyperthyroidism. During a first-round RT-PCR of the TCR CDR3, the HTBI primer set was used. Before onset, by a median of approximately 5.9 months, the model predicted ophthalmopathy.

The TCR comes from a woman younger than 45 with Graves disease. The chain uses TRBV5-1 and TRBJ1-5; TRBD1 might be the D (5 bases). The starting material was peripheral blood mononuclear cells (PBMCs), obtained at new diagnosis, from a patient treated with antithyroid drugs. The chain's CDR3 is CASSLDGGLQPQHF. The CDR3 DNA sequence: TGCGCCAGCAGCTTGGACGGGGGATTGCAGCCCCAGCATTTT.